This T cell receptor (beta chain) is from a study of T cell repertoires in ileal Crohn's disease. Background on the study: Surgery for a complication: stricturing in approximately 60%, penetrating in 39%. The M6 sample came from neoterminal ileum during colonoscopy after surgery. Overall study results and limits: Compared with CD4 T cells, sorted CD8 cells carried more expanded clones. All patients with clonality above 26.8% had endoscopic recurrence.

Trimming shortened V by 4 bases and J by 3 bases, and 25 bases separated the two germline ends. CDR3 length: 18 amino acids. From germline, CDR1 is SGHNT and CDR2 YENEEA. The table came from immunoSEQ multiplex PCR; TCRdb's copy has only in-frame clones and leaves some out. The sample carries about 59,000 clones, about 88% recorded once. Time point reported: neoterminal ileum biopsy at postoperative endoscopy, about 6 months after surgery. For this clone: Its matching antigen is unknown.

The V and J genes are TRBV11-3 and TRBJ2-7; a possible D gene is TRBD2 (6 bases). The clonotype originates from an adult with Crohn's disease. Specimen: ileal tissue. As DNA, the CDR3 is TGTGCCAGCAGCTCGCCGATGATGGGGCGGGATCCTCGCTACGAGCAGTACTTC. It translates to CASSSPMMGRDPRYEQYF.